Here is one TCR beta chain with its context. Its antigen is not known. MiXCR, applied by TCRdb to the RT-PCR reads, yields one record per CDR3 protein. This sample carries a few hundred thousand distinct CDR3 sequences, around 22% of them seen once, and the ten largest clones take approximately 10%. The data are from a study of response to subunit inactivated influenza vaccine. Study-wide findings and caveats: The authors suggested that few new T cells are recruited per seasonal influenza vaccination.

The CDR3 has 17 residues. V was pared by 6 bases and J by 3 bases, with 10 bases of the junction left unmatched. The chain joins TRBV12-3 or TRBV12-4 to TRBJ2-3; 12 bases fit TRBD2. This specimen was PBMCs from blood, taken 21 months after vaccination. The origin of this receptor is a man in his fifties or sixties who received an inactivated influenza vaccine. DNA for the CDR3: TGTGCCAGCAGGTCTAGCGGGGGGGCCTTGTCGACAGATACGCAGTATTTT. Translating gives CASRSSGGALSTDTQYF.